This T cell receptor beta chain derives from a study of STAT5B mutations in CD4+ large granular lymphocyte leukemia. Study observations and caveats: Main leukemic clonotypes were patient-specific, but roughly 26% appeared at low frequency elsewhere. TRBV06-family usage was enriched in top patient clones (8/27) versus controls (2/35).

As for this clone: Its matching antigen is unknown.

J lost 5 bases, V lost 2 bases, and 12 bases had no gene match. CDR1 is SGDLS, CDR2 YYNGEE, per germline. CDR3 size: 16 residues. This was a survey-level run. Sequenced by immunoSEQ multiplex PCR; TCRdb stores in-frame clones only, minus some. This sample has about 48,000 clones, with approximately 70% found just once. Sequenced sample: CD4+ T cells from blood buffy coats. The V call is TRBV9, the J call TRBJ2-5; 7 nucleotides align to TRBD1. This TCR derives from a human donor in good health. This CDR3 is CASSVNPGQMAETQYF. The CDR3 DNA follows: TGTGCCAGCAGCGTTAATCCGGGACAGATGGCGGAGACCCAGTACTTC.